This T cell receptor beta chain was recovered during a study of T cells in Graves' hyperthyroidism and ophthalmopathy. Amplified TCR beta CDR3 regions derived from RNA transcripts. With the HTBI primer set, the TCR CDR3 went through a first round of RT-PCR. TCRdb reanalysed the multiplex PCR reads using MiXCR and keeps one entry per CDR3 protein. The sample holds some 510,000 distinct CDR3 sequences, roughly 20% seen once. This clonotype was picked up many times. PBMCs stemmed from about 9.7 ml fresh peripheral blood. Trimming took 6 bases from V and 7 from J, leaving 16 bases between them. The CDR3 sequence is 13 residues long.

The rearrangement links TRBV12-3 or TRBV12-4 to TRBJ2-7, with D maybe TRBD1 (6 bases). The TCR was taken from a man younger than 35 with Graves' hyperthyroidism. Material for sequencing was blood. Here the CDR3 DNA reads TGTGCCAGCAGCCCATGGGGACATTTAGAGCAGTACTTC. Its translation: CASSPWGHLEQYF.